These 5 T cell receptor beta chains were sequenced from one sample in a study of shared clonotypes between healthy human individuals. Produced via immunoSEQ multiplex PCR; TCRdb's table is partial and in-frame only. The table lists some 2,000,000 clones, 85% to 95% of them singletons, with about 0.13% in the top ten. Sequenced input: naive CD4+ T cells sorted from blood. Subset defined: CD45RA+ positively selected. These receptors all stem from a man younger than 30 in good health.

The chain combines TRBV5-1 with TRBJ1-1, with D tentatively TRBD1 (6 bases). Germline CDR1 and CDR2: SGHRS and YFSETQ. This CDR3 spans 14 amino acids. Between the trimmed V and J ends, which lost 0 bases and 5 bases, there was a span of 11 bases. CDR3 loop: CASSLVGARTEAFF. The CDR3 DNA sequence: TGCGCCAGCAGCTTGGTGGGGGCGCGAACTGAAGCTTTCTTT.

The rearrangement uses TRBV9 and TRBJ2-3, with 11 bases fitting TRBD2. With V trimmed by 0 bases and J by 1 base, 1 base remained unmatched. Germline lookup yields CDR1 SGDLS and CDR2 YYNGEE. This CDR3 is built from 16 residues. CDR3 loop: CASSVELAGGTDTQYF. The CDR3, as DNA: TGTGCCAGCAGCGTAGAACTAGCGGGAGGCACAGATACGCAGTATTTT.

The CDR3 loop reads CASSEFRLAGVGEQYF. CDR3 DNA: TGTGCCAGCAGTGAATTCAGACTAGCGGGAGTTGGCGAGCAGTACTTC. The gene calls are TRBV6-1 and TRBJ2-7, with 12 positions matching TRBD2. CDR3 length: 16 residues. Germline loops: CDR1 MNHNS, CDR2 SASEGT. V lost 2 bases, J lost 6 bases, and 8 bases stayed unmatched.

The chain joins TRBV6-1 to TRBJ1-5, with D uncertain. Germline CDR1 reads MNHNS; CDR2 reads SASEGT. Trimming removed 0 bases from V and 4 bases from J, with 13 bases in between. The CDR3 is made up of 16 amino acids. The CDR3 sequence: CASSEARTFQNQPQHF. CDR3 DNA: TGTGCCAGCAGTGAAGCTCGGACCTTCCAAAATCAGCCCCAGCATTTT.

The DNA of the CDR3 is TGTGCCAGCAGTTACGGGACCGACTGGGGTAATTCACCCCTCCACTTT. This codes for CASSYGTDWGNSPLHF. The V and J genes are TRBV6-6 and TRBJ1-6, with TRBD1 as a possible D gene (5 bases). Germline CDR1 reads MNHNY; CDR2 reads SVGAGI (reference sequence). V was shortened by 2 bases and J by 6 bases, with 14 bases between the two germline ends. The CDR3 has 16 amino acids.